Each of the 29 T cell receptor beta chains below was sequenced from the same sample in a study of control samples from healthy donors and cancer patients. Here immunoSEQ multiplex PCR was the method, and the copy in TCRdb shows in-frame clones only, minus some. The table lists just under 150,000 clones, 75% to 95% of them singletons. The sequenced sample was blood. The source is a man aged 30-40 years in good health.

The chain couples TRBV7-8 to TRBJ1-5; D unresolved. Germline values: CDR1 SGHVS, CDR2 FQNEAQ. V was trimmed by 2 bases and J by 5 bases, leaving 10 bases between them. There are 14 residues in the CDR3. The DNA for the CDR3 is TGTGCCAGCAGCTTAAGCGACGGAGATCAGCCCCAGCATTTT. Its translation is CASSLSDGDQPQHF.

This clone has a single count. This chain joins TRBV4-1 and TRBJ2-1; tentatively, D is TRBD2 (5 bases). In germline, CDR1 is MGHRA, CDR2 YSYEKL. The V end was cut by 0 bases, the J end by 9 bases, with 9 bases between. This CDR3 contains 13 residues. The CDR3 is CASSQEGRGEQFF. The CDR3, as DNA: TGCGCCAGCAGCCAAGAAGGTCGGGGTGAGCAGTTCTTC.

The genes are TRBV7-8 and TRBJ1-2; unclear D gene. Trimming took off 5 bases at V and 8 bases at J, with 21 bases between the two ends. The length of the CDR3 is 15 residues. Germline V gene data show CDR1 as SGHVS and CDR2 as FQNEAQ. CDR3 sequence: CASSQTTPGIRGYTF. The CDR3 DNA sequence: TGTGCCAGCAGCCAGACTACCCCGGGAATTCGGGGCTACACCTTC.

The chain couples TRBV6-2 or TRBV6-3 to TRBJ2-7; TRBD1 matches 9 bases. The V segment lost 6 bases and the J segment 7 bases; nucleotides outside the gene matches: 22. The CDR3 runs to 18 residues. Germline V gene sequence: CDR1 MNHEY, CDR2 SVGEGT. CDR3 bases: TGTGCCAGCAGCCCACTCGTCTCCGGGACAGGGTTTTATCGGGAGCAGTACTTC. It is translated as CASSPLVSGTGFYREQYF.

The chain employs TRBV28 and TRBJ1-6; tentatively, D is TRBD1 (6 bases). Trimming pared 4 bases from V and 0 bases from J, leaving 10 bases between. The germline V gene encodes CDR1 MDHEN and CDR2 SYDVKM. The CDR3 extends over 16 amino acids. The CDR3: CASSSDRSSYNSPLHF. The CDR3 DNA follows: TGTGCCAGCAGTTCCGACAGGAGCTCCTATAATTCACCCCTCCACTTT.

The rearrangement uses TRBV28 and TRBJ1-5; 8 positions agree with TRBD1. Germline assignment: CDR1 MDHEN and CDR2 SYDVKM. The V segment lost 4 bases and the J segment 3 bases; nucleotides outside the gene matches: 5. The length of the CDR3 is 15 residues. The CDR3 reads CASSSTGGFNQPQHF. As DNA, the CDR3 is TGTGCCAGCAGTTCAACAGGGGGATTCAATCAGCCCCAGCATTTT.

V usage is TRBV7-9 and J usage is TRBJ1-4; D is undetermined. Germline CDR1 and CDR2: SEHNR and FQNEAQ (reference sequence). The CDR3 totals 15 residues. With 5 bases removed from V and 3 bases from J, the gap between germline ends came to 13 bases. The CDR3 nucleotides read TGTGCCAGCAGCCCCGTTGGTGACCCTAATGAAAAACTGTTTTTT. Translated: CASSPVGDPNEKLFF.

The J gene is TRBJ1-5, the V gene TRBV18, with a tentative D call TRBD1 (6 bases). Germline V gene sequence: CDR1 KGHSH, CDR2 LQKENI. The CDR3 is 15 residues long. Trimming removed 5 bases at V and 3 bases at J, with 14 bases between. In nucleotides, the CDR3 is TGTGCCAGCTCAGGGCAGACAGGTTACAATCAGCCCCAGCATTTT. This gives the protein CASSGQTGYNQPQHF.

This rearrangement joins TRBV4-2 to TRBJ1-1; no definite D call. V lost 4 bases and J lost 0, with 15 bases in between. CDR1 and CDR2 (germline): LGHNA, YNFKEQ. The CDR3 has 16 residues. CDR3 in DNA: TGTGCCAGCAGCCGCAACCCCTTTCCTATGAACACTGAAGCTTTCTTT. Translating it yields CASSRNPFPMNTEAFF.

The chain combines TRBV5-6 with TRBJ2-7; possible D gene TRBD2, 6 bases. This CDR3 region has 14 residues. V was pared by 2 bases and J by 0 bases, with 9 bases between. From germline, CDR1 is SGHDT and CDR2 YYEEEE. The CDR3 here is CASSFGAGSYEQYF. The CDR3 region has the DNA TGTGCCAGCAGCTTCGGAGCGGGCTCCTACGAGCAGTACTTC.

The V and J genes are TRBV12-5 and TRBJ1-1, with D tentatively TRBD1 (5 bases). CDR1 is LGHNT, CDR2 FRNRAP, per germline. The CDR3 is 15 residues long. Trimming shortened V by 6 bases and J by 5 bases, and 19 bases separated the two germline ends. This chain's CDR3 is CASGPAGAGITEAFF. Written as DNA, the CDR3 is TGTGCTAGTGGCCCCGCCGGGGCGGGCATAACTGAAGCTTTCTTT.

A few counts support this clone. This chain links TRBV7-9 with TRBJ2-7; D gene unclear. The germline CDR1 and CDR2 sequences are SEHNR and FQNEAQ (reference sequence). The CDR3 spans 15 residues. Trimming pared 0 bases from V and 0 bases from J, leaving 9 bases between. CDR3 residues: CASSLASRISYEQYF. The DNA of the CDR3 is TGTGCCAGCAGCTTAGCGAGCCGGATCTCCTACGAGCAGTACTTC.

The chain combines TRBV2 with TRBJ2-3; D assignment may be TRBD1 or TRBD2 (5 bases each). Germline V gene data show CDR1 as SNHLY and CDR2 as FYNNEI. There are 14 residues in the CDR3. The CDR3 nucleotides are TGTGCAAAAAGGGACCGCACTCAATCAGATACGCAGTATTTT. Translating gives CAKRDRTQSDTQYF.

The chain joins TRBV30 to TRBJ2-7; TRBD1 matches at 9 bases. The ends lost 3 bases at V and 1 base at J; junction bases unmatched: 4. CDR1 is GTSNPN, CDR2 SVGIG, per germline (reference sequence). The CDR3 has 14 residues. The CDR3 bases are TGTGCCTGGAGGAGAGGACAGGGGTCCTACGAGCAGTACTTC. This encodes CAWRRGQGSYEQYF.

The rearrangement uses TRBV28 and TRBJ2-1; 11 nucleotides line up with TRBD2. The V gene end was trimmed by 3 bases and the J gene end by 7 bases; junction bases not matched to a gene: 8. Looked up from germline, CDR1 is MDHEN and CDR2 is SYDVKM. The CDR3 is made up of 16 amino acids. The CDR3 DNA follows: TGTGCCAGCAGTTTGGTTAGCGGGGGGGAGGTGAATGAGCAGTTCTTC. Its protein product is CASSLVSGGEVNEQFF.

This chain links TRBV18 with TRBJ2-1; 8 bases line up with TRBD2. With 4 bases clipped from V and 5 bases from J, the junction kept 7 bases outside the gene matches. The germline V gene has CDR1 KGHSH and CDR2 LQKENI. The CDR3 loop spans 15 amino acids. The CDR3 nucleotides are TGTGCCAGCTCACTAGCGGGGAAAGAGGACAATGAGCAGTTCTTC. Amino acids: CASSLAGKEDNEQFF.

The chain links TRBV7-8 to TRBJ2-5; the match to TRBD2 covers 10 bases. Germline assignment: CDR1 SGHVS and CDR2 FQNEAQ. CDR3 size: 16 residues. The J segment lost 1 base and the V segment lost 1 base, leaving 3 bases of the junction unmatched. The CDR3 loop reads CASSLETSGVQETQYF. The CDR3, as DNA: TGTGCCAGCAGCTTAGAAACTAGCGGGGTCCAAGAGACCCAGTACTTC.

The CDR3 region has the DNA TGTGCCAGCGAGACAGGAGACTCTGGAAACACCATATATTTT. Protein product: CASETGDSGNTIYF. The chain employs TRBV9 and TRBJ1-3; D may be TRBD1 (6 bases). The CDR3 is 14 residues long. Per germline, CDR1 SGDLS and CDR2 YYNGEE. V gave up 7 bases and J gave up 0 bases, with 11 bases separating them.

The chain recombines TRBV2 with TRBJ2-3, with 7 bases matching TRBD2. The ends lost 3 bases at V and 0 bases at J; junction bases unmatched: 3. CDR3 length: 15 amino acids. Germline V gene data show CDR1 as SNHLY and CDR2 as FYNNEI. CDR3 sequence (DNA): TGTGCCAGCAGTGACAGAGCGGGGAGCACAGATACGCAGTATTTT. Encoded protein: CASSDRAGSTDTQYF.

This chain connects TRBV7-2 to TRBJ1-2, with unresolved D. Germline assignment: CDR1 SGHTA and CDR2 FQGNSA. There are 13 residues in the CDR3. Trimming removed 3 bases from V and 5 bases from J, with 10 bases in between. The CDR3 DNA is TGTGCCAGCAGCTTGGGAGGCGGTTATGGCTACACCTTC. Its protein is CASSLGGGYGYTF.

This clone has just one count. The rearrangement joins TRBV12-3 or TRBV12-4 to TRBJ1-2; D unclear. The CDR3 length is 12 residues. V was trimmed by 1 base and J by 8 bases, leaving 8 bases between them. The CDR3 region is CASSLGAGGYTF. CDR3 DNA sequence: TGTGCCAGCAGTTTAGGCGCCGGCGGCTACACCTTC.

The chain employs TRBV7-6 and TRBJ1-1; D remains unclear. The V gene's germline CDR1 is SGHVS and CDR2 FNYEAQ. V was shortened by 1 base and J by 0 bases, with 6 bases between the two germline ends. CDR3 size: 14 residues. CDR3 DNA: TGTGCCAGCAGCTTAGGAAGGCTGAACACTGAAGCTTTCTTT. Translated, it gives CASSLGRLNTEAFF.

The chain combines TRBV3-1 (or the pseudogene TRBV3-2) with TRBJ2-1; TRBD2 is a possible D gene (7 bases). Germline CDR1 is LGHDT and CDR2 is YNNKEL (reference sequence). The CDR3 spans 15 residues. V lost 4 bases and J lost 9, with 19 bases in between. This CDR3 reads CASSPPLGGAVEQFF. CDR3 in DNA: TGTGCCAGCAGCCCCCCTCTAGGGGGGGCGGTTGAGCAGTTCTTC.

A remark on this clone: One end of the junction varies from germline; a read error may be responsible. The rearrangement links TRBV28 to TRBJ2-3; tentatively, D is TRBD2 (7 bases). CDR3 length: 12 amino acids. Germline loops: CDR1 MDHEN, CDR2 SYDVKM. The CDR3: CASSSRGARSNF. CDR3 nucleotides: TGTGCCAGCAGTTCCCGGGGGGCTCGCTCAAATTTT.

The rearrangement uses TRBV6-4 and TRBJ1-1; D possibly corresponds to TRBD1 (6 bases). With 6 bases removed from V and 10 bases from J, the gap between germline ends came to 6 bases. Germline CDR1 MRHNA, CDR2 SNTAGT. The CDR3 runs 9 residues. CDR3 region: CASRQGAFF. Written as DNA, the CDR3 is TGTGCCAGCAGACAGGGAGCTTTCTTT.

Many counts were recorded for this clone. The chain is built from TRBV7-2 and TRBJ1-2; no definite D call. Germline assignment: CDR1 SGHTA and CDR2 FQGNSA. CDR3 length equals 14 residues. The V gene lost 5 bases and the J gene lost 0 bases, with 10 bases spanning the gap. The CDR3: CASSLLGSNYGYTF. Here the CDR3 DNA reads TGTGCCAGCAGCCTTCTCGGCTCTAACTATGGCTACACCTTC.

This rearrangement joins TRBV7-2 to TRBJ1-2; D uncertain. Between the trimmed V and J ends, which lost 7 bases and 9 bases, there was a span of 18 bases. The germline V gene has CDR1 SGHTA and CDR2 FQGNSA. CDR3 length equals 13 residues. The CDR3 DNA follows: TGTGCCAGCACCCCCTACAGAGAGAGGAGCTACACCTTC. As protein: CASTPYRERSYTF.

This clone has just one count. The V gene is TRBV7-6, the J gene TRBJ2-3; 8 nucleotides match TRBD2. CDR1 is SGHVS, CDR2 FNYEAQ, per germline. V trimming: 4 bases; J trimming: 2 bases; junction bases outside the gene matches: 5. CDR3 length: 15 amino acids. CDR3 residues: CASSYRGGDTDTQYF. DNA for the CDR3: TGTGCCAGCAGCTATCGGGGGGGCGACACAGATACGCAGTATTTT.

The chain carries TRBV7-9 and TRBJ2-1, with 10 bases matching TRBD2. The CDR3 extends over 15 amino acids. V shed 5 bases and J 6 bases; nucleotides not matched to a gene: 7. The germline V gene encodes CDR1 SEHNR and CDR2 FQNEAQ (reference sequence). CDR3 protein: CASSGERGGPNEQFF. The CDR3 DNA reads TGTGCCAGCAGCGGAGAGCGGGGGGGCCCCAATGAGCAGTTCTTC. The whole variable domain, remainder taken from reference TRBV7-9 and TRBJ2-1, is DTGVSQNPRHKITKRGQNVTFRCDPISEHNRLYWYRQTLGQGPEFLTYFQNEAQLEKSRLLSDRFSAERPKGSFSTLEIQRTEQGDSAMYLCASSGERGGPNEQFFGPGTRLTVL.